Listed below are T cell receptor beta chains from one sample, sequenced in a study of blood T cell repertoires in COVID-19. Using immunoSEQ multiplex PCR, the repertoire was profiled, and TCRdb retains in-frame clones only, with some absent. The sample lists around 50,000 clones; 90% were seen once. The specimen sequenced was peripheral blood. The receptor source for this set is a man in his 70s with active COVID-19. Both conserved end residues are part of each CDR3. A D gene is named only where the DNA matches it firmly. Clone size appears in some rows only: once, few, many, or a class for an expanded clone.

TGTGCCAGCAGCCTAGAGGGCTGGACTCCCGTGAATGAGCAGTTCTTC,CASSLEGWTPVNEQFF,NA,TRBV7-8,few,TRBJ2-1
TGTGCCAGCAGCACATCGGACAGGGGGCTGAGTAATTCACCCCTCCACTTT,CASSTSDRGLSNSPLHF,TRBD1,TRBV9,NA,TRBJ1-6
TGTGCCAGCAGCTTAACGCAGTACAATGAGCAGTTCTTC,CASSLTQYNEQFF,NA,TRBV7-2,NA,TRBJ2-1
TGTGCCAGCAGCCCGCCTGGGGGGGGAGAGACCCAGTACTTC,CASSPPGGGETQYF,TRBD2,TRBV9,NA,TRBJ2-5
TGTGCCAGCAGTCCGCCGGGACAGTATCAGCCCCAGCATTTT,CASSPPGQYQPQHF,TRBD1,TRBV6-2/TRBV6-3,NA,TRBJ1-5
TGTGCCAGCAGTTCAGGGGGCAAAAAAGAAAAACTGTTTTTT,CASSSGGKKEKLFF,TRBD1,TRBV28,NA,TRBJ1-4
TGTGCCAGCAGCACCCGACAGGGCTACAATGAGCAGTTCTTC,CASSTRQGYNEQFF,TRBD1,TRBV7-2,NA,TRBJ2-1
TGTGCCAGCAGTTACTTGGGACAGGGGGTGGACGAGCAGTACTTC,CASSYLGQGVDEQYF,TRBD1,TRBV6-2/TRBV6-3,NA,TRBJ2-7
TGTGCCAGCTCAACCCGGACTAGCGGGGCTAGCACAGATACGCAGTATTTT,CASSTRTSGASTDTQYF,TRBD2,TRBV18,NA,TRBJ2-3
TGTGCCACCAGTGGGGGGACAGGAGGTAATCAGCCCCAGCATTTT,CATSGGTGGNQPQHF,TRBD1,TRBV24-1,NA,TRBJ1-5
TGTGCCAGCAGCTTACGACTAGCGGGACCCTACGAGCAGTACTTC,CASSLRLAGPYEQYF,TRBD2,TRBV7-2,NA,TRBJ2-7
TGCGCCAGCAGTGAGTCAGTAGAACAAGAGACCCAGTACTTC,CASSESVEQETQYF,NA,TRBV10-1,NA,TRBJ2-5
TGCGCCAGCAGCCCTCTAGGGAGGGCTGAAGCTTTCTTT,CASSPLGRAEAFF,NA,TRBV5-1,NA,TRBJ1-1
TGTGCCAGCAGCTTAGTGTCGACAGGGGGTTCGGGCAATCAGCCCCAGCATTTT,CASSLVSTGGSGNQPQHF,TRBD1,TRBV7-2,NA,TRBJ1-5
TGTGCCAGCAGACACGGATCGGGTACGCAGTATTTT,CASRHGSGTQYF,NA,TRBV11-1,NA,TRBJ2-3
TGCGCCAGCAGCTTACAGGGGAACACTGAAGCTTTCTTT,CASSLQGNTEAFF,NA,TRBV5-1,NA,TRBJ1-1
TGTGCCAGCAGCTTAGGAACTAGCGGGAGTGGAATTCAAGAGACCCAGTACTTC,CASSLGTSGSGIQETQYF,TRBD2,TRBV7-6,large,TRBJ2-5
TGTGCCAGCAGCTTTACGGGAGGGGTCTACAATGAGCAGTTCTTC,CASSFTGGVYNEQFF,TRBD2,TRBV5-5,once,TRBJ2-1
TGTGCCAGTAGTATCTCCACAGCCTACAATGAGCAGTTCTTC,CASSISTAYNEQFF,NA,TRBV19,NA,TRBJ2-1
TGTGCCAGCAGCTTATTGACAGGCCTGTACAACAATGAGCAGTTCTTC,CASSLLTGLYNNEQFF,NA,TRBV5-8,NA,TRBJ2-1
TGTGCCAGCAGCGTAGCTCCAGGGGGCTTAGCTAACTATGGCTACACCTTC,CASSVAPGGLANYGYTF,TRBD1,TRBV9,NA,TRBJ1-2
TGTGCCAGTAGTATAGGAAGAGCCACTGAAGCTTTCTTT,CASSIGRATEAFF,NA,TRBV19,NA,TRBJ1-1
TGTGCCAGTAGTCCAAGGGGCCGAGGATTTATTGCAACTAATGAAAAACTGTTTTTT,CASSPRGRGFIATNEKLFF,NA,TRBV19,NA,TRBJ1-4
TGTGCCAGCAGCCGACAGGGAGGTTCCTACGAGCAGTACTTC,CASSRQGGSYEQYF,NA,TRBV11-2,NA,TRBJ2-7
TGTGCCACCAGCAGAGGCCTAGCGGGAGGGGCCGGGGAGCTGTTTTTT,CATSRGLAGGAGELFF,TRBD2,TRBV15,NA,TRBJ2-2
TGTGCCAGCTCACCACAGTATGGAGACCCCTACAATGAGCAGTTCTTC,CASSPQYGDPYNEQFF,NA,TRBV18,NA,TRBJ2-1
TGTGCCAGCAGCCCAGAGTCGCTAGCGGGGACCTACAATGAGCAGTTCTTC,CASSPESLAGTYNEQFF,TRBD2,TRBV7-2,NA,TRBJ2-1
TGTGCCATCAGTGAGTTACGTAAGGGTTACAGGAACAATGAGCAGTTCTTC,CAISELRKGYRNNEQFF,NA,TRBV10-3,NA,TRBJ2-1
TGTGCCAGCAGCTTAGGGACAGTTCCCAATGAGCAGTTCTTC,CASSLGTVPNEQFF,TRBD1,TRBV7-3,once,TRBJ2-1
TGCGCCAGCAGCTTGCTGAGAAACACTGAAGCTTTCTTT,CASSLLRNTEAFF,NA,TRBV5-1,NA,TRBJ1-1
TGTGCCAGCAGCTTAGAGCGATCGGAGGGAAAATCCTACAATGAGCAGTTCTTC,CASSLERSEGKSYNEQFF,NA,TRBV7-9,NA,TRBJ2-1
TGTGCCAGCGTTCCGGGACAGGGGTTCAACGAGCAGTACTTC,CASVPGQGFNEQYF,TRBD1,TRBV7-2,NA,TRBJ2-7
TGTGCCAGCAGCTTAGTAACTAGACCCCAGTTCTTC,CASSLVTRPQFF,NA,TRBV7-9,NA,TRBJ2-1
TGTGCCAGCAGCTCCGGGACTTGGCGGGGGAACAATGAGCAGTTCTTC,CASSSGTWRGNNEQFF,TRBD2,TRBV5-5,NA,TRBJ2-1
TGTGCCAGCAGTCGGACAGTAACTGGGACCCAGTACTTC,CASSRTVTGTQYF,NA,TRBV2,once,TRBJ2-5
TGTGCCAGCAGTTACTCACAGGGATCCTATGGCTACACCTTC,CASSYSQGSYGYTF,NA,TRBV6-5,NA,TRBJ1-2
TGTGCCAGCAGCTTAGCGTTCAGGGTCCCCGCAACTAATGAAAAACTGTTTTTT,CASSLAFRVPATNEKLFF,NA,TRBV7-8,NA,TRBJ1-4
TGTGCCTGGAGGGGACAGTATTCACCCCTCCACTTT,CAWRGQYSPLHF,TRBD1,TRBV30,NA,TRBJ1-6
TGTGCCAGCAACCCCGTGAGAAGGGGCGACGGGGAGCTGTTTTTT,CASNPVRRGDGELFF,NA,TRBV6-5,NA,TRBJ2-2
TGTGCCTGGAGTCGGCGCGGGGGGCAATACAATGAGCAGTTCTTC,CAWSRRGGQYNEQFF,TRBD2,TRBV30,NA,TRBJ2-1
TGTGCCAGCAGCTTAGATTTGGGGCAGAGCACCGGGGAGCTGTTTTTT,CASSLDLGQSTGELFF,NA,TRBV7-2,NA,TRBJ2-2
TGTGCCAGCAGCTTCCCCGGGAGCTCGGTGACCCAGTACTTC,CASSFPGSSVTQYF,NA,TRBV5-4,NA,TRBJ2-5
TGCGCCAGCAGTATCAGGGGATCTGGAAACACCATATATTTT,CASSIRGSGNTIYF,NA,TRBV4-3,NA,TRBJ1-3
TGTGCCAGCAGCCAAATCGCCCGCAGCGGGGGGGCAAGCACAGATACGCAGTATTTT,CASSQIARSGGASTDTQYF,TRBD2,TRBV3-1/TRBV3-2,once,TRBJ2-3
TGTGCCAGCAGCTCATTAGCGGGGTCTCACACAGATACGCAGTATTTT,CASSSLAGSHTDTQYF,TRBD2,TRBV11-2,NA,TRBJ2-3
TGTGCCAGCAGCTTAGGAGGTGAGCCCCAGCATTTT,CASSLGGEPQHF,NA,TRBV7-2,once,TRBJ1-5
TGCGCCAGCAGCCAAGGGGAATCAGCGGGAGCTCTATCTGGCAATGAGCAGTTCTTC,CASSQGESAGALSGNEQFF,TRBD2,TRBV4-1,NA,TRBJ2-1
TGTGCCAGCAATCCTCGAGGCAGGGACTCAATCGGGAGGAACTACAATGAGCAGTTCTTC,CASNPRGRDSIGRNYNEQFF,TRBD2,TRBV28,NA,TRBJ2-1
TGTGCCAGCAGTCTAAAGGCAACCAGGGCCTCGTACTATGGCTACACCTTC,CASSLKATRASYYGYTF,NA,TRBV27,NA,TRBJ1-2
TGTGCCAGCAGTTCACAGGGGGCCGGCAATCAGCCCCAGCATTTT,CASSSQGAGNQPQHF,TRBD1,TRBV6-5,once,TRBJ1-5
TGCGCCAGCAGCTTGGCCTATGGACAGGGACCAAACACAGATACGCAGTATTTT,CASSLAYGQGPNTDTQYF,TRBD1,TRBV5-1,NA,TRBJ2-3